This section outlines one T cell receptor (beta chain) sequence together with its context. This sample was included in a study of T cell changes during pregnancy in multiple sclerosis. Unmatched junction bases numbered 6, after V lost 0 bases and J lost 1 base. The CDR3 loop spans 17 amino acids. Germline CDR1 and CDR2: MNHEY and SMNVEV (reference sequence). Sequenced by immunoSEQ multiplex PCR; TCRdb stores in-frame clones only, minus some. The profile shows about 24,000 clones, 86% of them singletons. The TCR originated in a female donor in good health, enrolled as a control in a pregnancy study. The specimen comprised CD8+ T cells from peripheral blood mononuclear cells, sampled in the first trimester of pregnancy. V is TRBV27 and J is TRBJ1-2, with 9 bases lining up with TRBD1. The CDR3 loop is CASSLSGTGLINYGYTF. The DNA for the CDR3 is TGTGCCAGCAGTTTATCCGGGACAGGGCTTATTAACTATGGCTACACCTTC.